The 32 T cell receptor beta chains in this list originate from one sample, sequenced in a study of naive and memory T cell subsets. Both TRBC1 and TRBC2 were covered by a beta constant-region primer of two equimolar oligonucleotides. Via MiXCR, TCRdb re-called the UMI-ligation and nested PCR reads, giving one row per CDR3 protein. The table shows some 36,000 distinct CDR3 sequences, with about 14% occurring only once. The specimen sequenced was effector memory CD4+ T cells from blood. The subset here: effector memory, CD45RA- CD27-. The receptors come from a human donor in good health.

This clonotype was counted only a few times. The rearrangement joins TRBV7-2 to TRBJ2-7, with D possibly being TRBD1 or TRBD2 (5 bases each). Germline-derived CDR1 and CDR2 are SGHTA and FQGNSA. The CDR3 covers 13 residues. The ends were cut back, 5 bases at V and 5 bases at J, with 13 bases in the middle. CDR3 DNA: TGTGCCAGCAGCCCCCGGGGACCCCACGAGCAGTACTTC. It encodes CASSPRGPHEQYF.

V is TRBV30 and J is TRBJ1-4, with a weak D call TRBD1 (5 bases). The CDR3 has 13 amino acids. The V and J ends lost 4 bases and 6 bases respectively, with 12 bases between them. Per the germline V gene, CDR1 is GTSNPN and CDR2 is SVGIG (reference sequence). The CDR3 reads CAWKGKGYEKLFF. The CDR3 nucleotides read TGTGCCTGGAAAGGGAAGGGGTATGAAAAACTGTTTTTT.

V gene TRBV5-1 combines with J gene TRBJ2-5, with a weak D call TRBD2 (6 bases). The CDR3 loop spans 15 amino acids. Germline V gene lookup returns CDR1 SGHRS and CDR2 YFSETQ. Trimming took 2 bases from V and 5 from J, leaving 16 bases between them. CDR3 residues: CASSLAGDLLETQYF. The CDR3 nucleotides are TGCGCCAGCAGCTTAGCGGGTGATCTCCTGGAGACCCAGTACTTC.

This clonotype was detected a few times. J is TRBJ2-1 and V is TRBV28, with 9 bases aligning to TRBD2. The CDR3 loop spans 15 amino acids. V was clipped by 4 bases and J by 7 bases; unmatched bases: 8. CDR1 MDHEN and CDR2 SYDVKM come from the germline V gene. Here the CDR3 DNA reads TGTGCCAGCAGTTCGACTAGCGGAGTCCGGAATGAGCAGTTCTTC. Translation: CASSSTSGVRNEQFF.

This clonotype was recorded many times. The gene calls are TRBV28 and TRBJ2-7; D may be TRBD2 (5 bases). The CDR3 has 12 amino acids. The V and J ends lost 9 bases and 6 bases respectively, with 15 bases between them. The V gene's germline CDR1 is MDHEN and CDR2 SYDVKM. CDR3 nucleotide sequence: TGTGCCAGTGGGCCACTAGACCGCGAGCAGTACTTC. Translation gives CASGPLDREQYF.

This chain connects TRBV19 to TRBJ1-5; 8 bases are shared with TRBD1. CDR1 is LNHDA, CDR2 SQIVND, per germline (reference sequence). V trimming: 2 bases; J trimming: 7 bases; junction bases outside the gene matches: 10. The CDR3 consists of 16 residues. The CDR3: CASSIRGTGRGQPQHF. CDR3 coding DNA: TGTGCCAGTAGTATAAGGGGGACAGGCCGTGGACAGCCCCAGCATTTT. Full variable domain (missing parts from reference TRBV19 and TRBJ1-5): DGGITQSPKYLFRKEGQNVTLSCEQNLNHDAMYWYRQDPGQGLRLIYYSQIVNDFQKGDIAEGYSVSREKKESFPLTVTSAQKNPTAFYLCASSIRGTGRGQPQHFGDGTRLSIL.

This clonotype was counted between two and nine times. Its ends do not fully match the called genes, so a read error is possible. The chain links TRBV7-9 to TRBJ2-1; 10 nucleotides agree with TRBD2. CDR1 is SEHNR, CDR2 FQNEAQ, per germline (reference sequence). This CDR3 is 17 amino acids long. This CDR3 reads CASSIARGLASYNEQFF. Here the CDR3 DNA reads TGTGCCAGCAGCATAGCACGGGGACTAGCGTCCTACAATGAGCAGTTCTTC.

This clonotype was counted only a few times. This chain uses TRBV15 with TRBJ2-3; 9 bases are shared with TRBD2. Germline CDR1 is LNHNV and CDR2 is YYDKDF (reference sequence). J lost 4 bases, V lost 0 bases, and 8 bases had no gene match. There are 17 residues in the CDR3. CDR3 bases: TGTGCCACCAGCAGAGATGAGGCGGGAGGGCCCTCAGATACGCAGTATTTT. This codes for CATSRDEAGGPSDTQYF. The whole variable domain, filled in from reference TRBV15 and TRBJ2-3, reads DAMVIQNPRYQVTQFGKPVTLSCSQTLNHNVMYWYQQKSSQAPKLLFHYYDKDFNNEADTPDNFQSRRPNTSFCFLDIRSPGLGDTAMYLCATSRDEAGGPSDTQYFGPGTRLTVL.

There are a few counts of this clonotype. Germline is not matched at one junction end, which may reflect a read error. This rearrangement joins TRBV10-3 to TRBJ2-7; no clear D gene. The germline V gene encodes CDR1 ENHRY and CDR2 SYGVKD. This CDR3 region has 11 residues. This CDR3 reads CAIREFGEQYF. The CDR3 nucleotides are TGTGCCATCAGAGAGTTCGGCGAGCAGTACTTC.

A few counts support this clonotype. The chain combines TRBV20-1 with TRBJ2-1, with D possibly TRBD2 on 6 matching bases. V lost 6 bases and J 9 bases, leaving 24 bases between the germline ends. The germline CDR1 and CDR2 sequences are DFQATT and SNEGSKA (reference sequence). This CDR3 is built from 15 residues. CDR3 protein: CSAPPGDLLSGEQFF. CDR3 DNA: TGCAGTGCCCCCCCCGGGGACTTGCTAAGTGGTGAGCAGTTCTTC.

This clonotype was seen at least ten times. The chain couples TRBV7-2 to TRBJ2-3; tentatively, D is TRBD2 (6 bases). In germline, CDR1 is SGHTA, CDR2 FQGNSA. The CDR3 contains 14 residues. V was shortened by 5 bases and J by 0 bases, with 9 bases between the two germline ends. The CDR3 region has the DNA TGTGCCAGCAGCCCGGGACTCAGCACAGATACGCAGTATTTT. Residues: CASSPGLSTDTQYF.

V usage is TRBV7-2 and J usage is TRBJ2-5; the D gene is possibly TRBD1 (6 bases). From germline, CDR1 is SGHTA and CDR2 FQGNSA. The V gene lost 1 base and the J gene lost 6 bases, with 9 bases spanning the gap. This CDR3 contains 13 residues. The CDR3, as DNA: TGTGCCAGCAGCTTAGACAGGGTCCAGACCCAGTACTTC. This gives the protein CASSLDRVQTQYF.

The gene calls are TRBV30 and TRBJ1-4; D call uncertain. The CDR3 is 12 amino acids. Germline V gives CDR1 GTSNPN, CDR2 SVGIG (reference sequence). Trimming left V 5 bases short and J 8 bases short, with 12 bases between. CDR3 protein: CAWSLDVEKLFF. The CDR3 DNA follows: TGTGCCTGGTCCCTTGACGTCGAAAAACTGTTTTTT.

This clonotype is medium-sized (0.01 to 0.1%) within its sample. V usage is TRBV12-3 or TRBV12-4 and J usage is TRBJ2-3, with D perhaps given as TRBD1 or TRBD2 (5 bases each). This CDR3 is 20 amino acids long. Trimming removed 3 bases at V and 2 bases at J, with 27 bases between. For the CDR3, the DNA is TGTGCCAGCAGTTTGGCGAGAAGGGGTTTTCTGGCGGGTCCCACAGATACGCAGTATTTT. Its translation: CASSLARRGFLAGPTDTQYF.

This clonotype was recorded many times. This chain joins TRBV6-2 or TRBV6-3 and TRBJ2-7; D is unclear. The germline CDR1 and CDR2 sequences are MNHEY and SVGEGT. This CDR3 spans 12 amino acids. V lost 2 bases to trimming and J lost 6 bases, with 8 bases between them. The CDR3 reads CASSYTSSEQYF. Written as DNA, the CDR3 is TGTGCCAGCAGTTACACAAGTAGCGAGCAGTACTTC.

This clonotype occurred many times. The V and J genes are TRBV6-4 and TRBJ2-1, with a possible D match to TRBD1 (6 bases). Between the trimmed V and J ends, which lost 5 bases and 1 base, there was a span of 9 bases. Germline V lookup: CDR1 MRHNA, CDR2 SNTAGT. The CDR3 length is 14 residues. CDR3 loop: CASSRDISYNEQFF. CDR3 nucleotide sequence: TGTGCCAGCAGTCGGGACATATCCTACAATGAGCAGTTCTTC.

This clonotype was counted only a few times. The chain couples TRBV20-1 to TRBJ2-5, with D possibly matching TRBD1 (6 bases). Germline CDR1 and CDR2: DFQATT and SNEGSKA (reference sequence). The germline V and J ends were trimmed by 6 bases and 4 bases, with 18 bases remaining between them. The CDR3 contains 14 residues. DNA for the CDR3: TGCAGTGCCAGACAGGTTACCGCCAGAGAGACCCAGTACTTC. Amino acid sequence: CSARQVTARETQYF.

With regard to this clonotype: At one end, the junction sequence differs from germline, possibly due to a read error. The chain recombines TRBV20-1 with TRBJ1-1; possible D gene TRBD1, 5 bases. This CDR3 is 13 amino acids long. The germline gives CDR1 DFQATT, CDR2 SNEGSKA (reference sequence). This chain's CDR3 is CSAGLGAWAEASF. The CDR3 region has the DNA TGCAGTGCGGGACTAGGGGCGTGGGCTGAAGCTTCCTTT.

CDR3 residues: CAWSGQVGTQYF. The CDR3 DNA sequence: TGTGCCTGGTCCGGACAGGTCGGGACCCAGTACTTC. The rearrangement joins TRBV30 to TRBJ2-5, with TRBD1 matching over 7 bases. Germline loops: CDR1 GTSNPN, CDR2 SVGIG (reference sequence). The CDR3 has 12 residues. V trimming: 5 bases; J trimming: 7 bases; junction bases outside the gene matches: 7.

The sample holds many counts of this clonotype. V is TRBV28 and J is TRBJ2-7, with D tentatively TRBD2 (5 bases). The CDR3 runs to 13 residues. CDR1 and CDR2 (germline): MDHEN, SYDVKM. V was pared by 4 bases and J by 9 bases, with 16 bases between. The DNA for the CDR3 is TGTGCCAGCAGTTCGGGAACTCCCTCTGGGCAGTACTTC. Amino acids: CASSSGTPSGQYF. Drawing the rest from reference TRBV28 and TRBJ2-7, the complete variable domain is DVKVTQSSRYLVKRTGEKVFLECVQDMDHENMFWYRQDPGLGLRLIYFSYDVKMKEKGDIPEGYSVSREKKERFSLILESASTNQTSMYLCASSSGTPSGQYFGPGTRLTVT.

On this clonotype itself: Being one base from a much bigger clone, this may be a read error. The chain combines TRBV5-5 with TRBJ2-4; possible D gene TRBD1, 6 bases. Germline V lookup: CDR1 SGHKS, CDR2 YYEKEE (reference sequence). This CDR3 is 16 amino acids long. V dropped 0 bases and J dropped 3 bases, with 13 bases sitting between them. CDR3 nucleotides: TGTGCCAGCAGCTTGGGTGACAGGCTAGTCAAAAACATTCAGTACTTC. It codes for CASSLGDRLVKNIQYF.

J is TRBJ1-2 and V is TRBV7-3, with 8 bases fitting TRBD1. Germline V gives CDR1 SGHTA, CDR2 FQGTGA. V lost 5 bases to trimming and J lost 7 bases; unmatched junction nucleotides: 9. The CDR3 spans 14 residues. In DNA, the CDR3 is TGTGCCAGCAGCCCTGGACAGGGTACGGGTGGCTACACCTTC. Translated, it gives CASSPGQGTGGYTF. The full variable domain, completed using reference TRBV7-3 and TRBJ1-2, is GAGVSQTPSNKVTEKGKYVELRCDPISGHTALYWYRQSLGQGPEFLIYFQGTGAADDSGLPNDRFFAVRPEGSVSTLKIQRTERGDSAVYLCASSPGQGTGGYTFGSGTRLTVV.

There are many counts of this clonotype. V gene TRBV10-3 combines with J gene TRBJ2-1; D possibly matches TRBD1 or TRBD2 (5 bases each). Germline V gene sequence: CDR1 ENHRY, CDR2 SYGVKD. V dropped 5 bases and J dropped 5 bases, with 13 bases sitting between them. The CDR3 totals 14 residues. This CDR3 reads CAISPRGLHNEQFF. The CDR3 DNA reads TGTGCCATCAGTCCCCGGGGCCTCCACAATGAGCAGTTCTTC.

This sequence joins TRBV27 and TRBJ2-3, with D unclear. V was cut by 6 bases and J by 5 bases, with 9 bases left in between. The CDR3 length is 12 residues. CDR1 MNHEY and CDR2 SMNVEV come from the germline V gene (reference sequence). The CDR3 sequence is CASRSMGDTQYF. CDR3 DNA sequence: TGTGCCAGCAGATCCATGGGAGATACGCAGTATTTT.

The sample holds many counts of this clonotype. The chain carries TRBV5-1 and TRBJ2-3, with TRBD2 matching over 8 bases. Germline V gene sequence: CDR1 SGHRS, CDR2 YFSETQ. Germline trimming cut 0 bases from V and 5 bases from J; bases unmatched to any gene: 2. CDR3 size: 14 residues. CDR3 amino acids: CASSLDGGGDTQYF. In DNA form, the CDR3 reads TGCGCCAGCAGCTTGGACGGGGGGGGAGATACGCAGTATTTT.

This clonotype was counted at least ten times. The chain couples TRBV6-5 to TRBJ1-5, with 10 positions matching TRBD1. The junction had 1 base not matched to a gene; V was cut back by 0 bases and J by 2 bases. This CDR3 is built from 16 residues. Per germline, CDR1 MNHEY and CDR2 SVGAGI. CDR3 DNA: TGTGCCAGCAGTTACTCTGGGACAGGGGGCAATCAGCCCCAGCATTTT. It specifies CASSYSGTGGNQPQHF.

The table lists this clonotype with many counts. The chain carries TRBV7-2 and TRBJ2-3; 8 bases agree with TRBD2. With 3 bases clipped from V and 2 bases from J, the junction kept 10 bases outside the gene matches. The CDR3 has 17 residues. In germline, CDR1 is SGHTA, CDR2 FQGNSA. The CDR3 spells CASSLVAEREYTDTQYF. The DNA for the CDR3 is TGTGCCAGCAGCTTGGTTGCGGAGCGGGAGTACACAGATACGCAGTATTTT.

This clonotype has a handful of counts. The rearrangement uses TRBV20-1 and TRBJ2-3; TRBD2 matches at 11 bases. There are 16 residues in the CDR3. Unmatched junction bases numbered 11, after V lost 7 bases and J lost 2 bases. Germline assignment: CDR1 DFQATT and CDR2 SNEGSKA (reference sequence). CDR3 DNA sequence: TGCAGTGTAACTAGCGGGAGTCCGCGTTCCACAGATACGCAGTATTTT. Its translation: CSVTSGSPRSTDTQYF.

This chain connects TRBV15 to TRBJ2-7; 7 bases line up with TRBD2. J gave up 3 bases and V 3 bases, and 5 bases lay outside the gene matches. Germline loops: CDR1 LNHNV, CDR2 YYDKDF (reference sequence). This CDR3 contains 14 residues. The CDR3 loop is CATSSGAGVYEQYF. In nucleotides, the CDR3 is TGTGCCACCAGCAGCGGGGCGGGAGTCTACGAGCAGTACTTC.

A remark on this clonotype: Possible read error: a much larger clone is one base away. This chain uses TRBV9 with TRBJ2-7, with D possibly matching TRBD2 (6 bases). Germline lookup yields CDR1 SGDLS and CDR2 YYNGEE. Between the trimmed V and J ends, which lost 0 bases and 5 bases, there was a span of 15 bases. This CDR3 is 15 amino acids long. CDR3 protein: CASSVARGSIDEQYF. The CDR3 DNA reads as TGTGCCAGCAGCGTAGCACGGGGGAGTATCGACGAGCAGTACTTC.

V gene TRBV5-1 combines with J gene TRBJ2-7; TRBD2 matches at 9 bases. Germline assignment: CDR1 SGHRS and CDR2 YFSETQ. The ends lost 3 bases at V and 5 bases at J; junction bases unmatched: 9. The CDR3 sequence is 15 residues long. The CDR3 DNA reads as TGCGCCAGCAGCTCCCGTGGTAGCGGGAGAGACGAGCAGTACTTC. Protein: CASSSRGSGRDEQYF.

This clonotype was picked up many times. The rearrangement joins TRBV11-2 to TRBJ2-5, with D perhaps matching TRBD1 or TRBD2 (5 bases each). Germline values: CDR1 SGHAT, CDR2 FQNNGV. Trimming left V 5 bases short and J 8 bases short, with 21 bases between. The CDR3 spans 15 residues. DNA of the CDR3: TGTGCCAGCAGCCAAGAGGGGCCCCTCAGTCGTACCCAGTACTTC. Its translation is CASSQEGPLSRTQYF. The full variable domain, in which reference TRBV11-2 and TRBJ2-5 provide the parts outside the CDR3, is EAGVAQSPRYKIIEKRQSVAFWCNPISGHATLYWYQQILGQGPKLLIQFQNNGVVDDSQLPKDRFSAERLKGVDSTLKIQPAKLEDSAVYLCASSQEGPLSRTQYFGPGTRLLVL.